This T cell receptor beta chain was recorded in a study of vaccination and CD4 T cells after COVID-19 (dated by TCRdb to between 2021 and 2022). As for the study more broadly: Convalescent patients had a positive SARS-CoV-2 result on nasal swab PCR, and of these patients, several had mild disease and one had severe disease. The convalescent cohort comprised six males and four females, including two Hispanic individuals, seven Caucasians, two Asians and one multiracial person. Participants got two doses of the Pfizer-BioNTech BNT162b2 vaccine (n=8) or two doses of the Moderna mRNA-1273 vaccine (n=2). Post-COVID blood samples from convalescent patients were collected a median of around 100 days after diagnosis, with a range of 35 to 161 days. Post-vaccine blood samples were obtained a median of roughly 75 days after the second vaccine dose, with a range of roughly 13 to 250 days. The cultures were stimulated with overlapping spike peptide pools from SARS-CoV-2 and from the common cold coronaviruses HCoV-NL63, HCoV-OC43 and HCoV-229E. As controls, cultures received a CEFX viral epitope pool (the positive control), an HIV-1 Nef peptide pool (the negative control), or no peptide at all. In ten to eleven COVID-19 convalescent patients and a few infection-naive healthy vaccine recipients, the spike-specific CD4+ TCR repertoire before mRNA vaccination was compared with the repertoire after mRNA vaccination.

What the treatment or condition label conveys for this sample: roughly nine-day PBMC culture with coronavirus spike peptide pools or control peptides (ViraFEST assay). The ViraFEST assay, used in the study, expanded antigen-specific T cells with peptide pools and then identified the expanded clonotypes through TCR sequencing. The positive SARS-CoV-2 PCR tests of the convalescent patients were dated from March to December 2020, before the Alpha, Beta and Delta variants emerged in the United States. More than 1.5 million PBMCs per well were cultured in IMDM with roughly 5% human AB serum and 7.5 to 10 IU/ml IL-2, plus 10 ug/ml peptide pools. Half of the culture medium was replaced with fresh IL-2-containing medium on days 3 and 7. After less than twelve days of culture, CD4+ T cells were isolated by negative selection with the EasySep CD4+ T cell isolation kit. PBMCs were separated from whole blood using Ficoll-Paque Plus gradient centrifugation and then either used fresh or cryopreserved at -140C. Triplicate wells were generally used for each culture condition.

CDR1 and CDR2 are read off the germline V gene as SNHLY and FYNNEI. Relative to germline, V is missing 6 bases and J is missing 5 bases, with 3 bases of the junction outside any gene match. The CDR3 numbers 12 residues from cysteine through phenylalanine. Left in the record is the CDR3 DNA by itself, 36 bases read in frame from the first base. The paper as a whole reports these results and caveats: Nearly all vaccine-specific clones in convalescent patients (304 of 307) were mono-reactive for SARS-CoV-2 spike rather than cross-reactive with common cold coronaviruses. Although the median number of SARS-CoV-2-reactive clonotypes went up from some 23 after infection to 38 after vaccination, the increase was not significant. In convalescent patients, a median about 86% of post-vaccine SARS-CoV-2-reactive clones were detected only after vaccination, and vaccine-specific priming was suggested by this finding. Relatively few convalescent patients were included in the study, and early timepoints after natural infection were not analyzed.

Libraries were made using PCR. At the Johns Hopkins FTIC core, DNA from the cultured CD4+ T cells underwent TCR sequencing with the Oncomine TCR Beta short-read assay. The QIAamp micro DNA kit was used to extract genomic DNA from the cultured CD4+ T cells. Oncomine TCR Beta libraries made from cultured CD4+ T cells were pooled using unique dual indexes and sequenced on an Illumina iSeq 100. On the study's bioinformatics: Non-productive sequences were filtered out, and CDR3s that did not start with C, did not end with F or W, or were shorter than 7 amino acids were discarded. Antigen-specific clonotypes were identified using the MANAFEST web application through comparison of peptide-stimulated wells with reference and other culture wells. An FDR below 0.05, an odds ratio above 5, and a productive frequency above 0.1% in at least two of three replicate wells were required for clones to be considered positive. Clonotypes that were significantly expanded in both SARS-CoV-2 spike wells and at least one common cold coronavirus spike condition were defined as cross-reactive. CDR3 homology was assessed with Levenshtein distances (stringdist) and unrooted phylogenetic trees (ape) in R version 3.6.1. TCRdb redid the processing of the public reads, applying fastp at Q25 and MiXCR, and retained in-frame beta chains. Rows are unified per CDR3 protein, each entry keeping the most common DNA and genes. TCRdb, rather than the study authors, made the V and J calls. The sample table records some 18,000 distinct CDR3 sequences; 70% of these occur just once. The top ten clonotypes cover 4.5% to 7% of the sample.

On this clonotype itself: Its antigen is unknown. No much larger clonotype is one base removed from it; base qualities were not supplied.

The receptor was derived from a human donor who had recovered from COVID-19. The sample was CD4+ T cells from blood, cultured in vitro. The rearrangement joined TRBV2 to TRBJ1-2, with 7 junctional bases fitting TRBD1. The DNA sequence is given as TGTGCCAGCAGATTACAGGGGTATGGCTACACCTTC. This is translated as CASRLQGYGYTF.